This T cell receptor (beta chain) was sequenced during a study of blood T cells in healthy people across ages. The CDR3 is 15 amino acids. Trimming removed 5 bases at V and 9 bases at J, with 23 bases between. CDR1 and CDR2 from the germline V gene are SEHNR and FQNEAQ (reference sequence). Sample-barcoded 5' priming and a J-beta primer mix drove a second PCR of 7 to 11 cycles. Each of the cDNA molecules was tagged by a template-switch adaptor with 12 random nucleotides. TCRdb ran MiXCR on the 5' RACE reads and lists one entry per CDR3 protein. This table has over a million distinct CDR3 sequences, 35% to 50% appearing once.

This chain connects TRBV7-9 to TRBJ2-7, with D perhaps given as TRBD1 or TRBD2 (5 bases each). The sample comprised blood. The TCR sequence derives from a woman aged 60-75 years in good health. Here the CDR3 reads CASSTGPGPQEAQYF. CDR3 bases: TGTGCCAGCAGCACAGGCCCGGGACCACAGGAGGCGCAGTACTTC. The variable domain in full, completed from reference TRBV7-9 and TRBJ2-7, reads DTGVSQNPRHKITKRGQNVTFRCDPISEHNRLYWYRQTLGQGPEFLTYFQNEAQLEKSRLLSDRFSAERPKGSFSTLEIQRTEQGDSAMYLCASSTGPGPQEAQYFGPGTRLTVT.